This T cell receptor (beta chain) appears in the sequencing data of a study of beta chain features in type 1 diabetes (dated by TCRdb to the late 2010s). Background for the entire study: No differences in mean age, gender distribution, total cell number or subset yield were found between patients and healthy donors. Across all samples, fewer than 130 million sorted cells were examined, and cell number per subset correlated strongly with RNA yield. The study compared TCRB repertoires of sorted circulating CD4+ T cell subsets between recently diagnosed type 1 diabetes patients and matched healthy donors. Regulatory and stem cell-like memory subsets were obtained from only 8 patients and roughly 8 healthy donors, while naive and central memory subsets were obtained from all 30 or so donors.

The entire amount of isolated RNA was reverse transcribed using the High Capacity cDNA Reverse Transcription Kit, so the sequenced TCRB transcripts were expressed ones. Deep immunoSEQ sequencing was applied to naive, central memory and regulatory T cell samples, giving an average of roughly 3.5 million total reads per sample. After sorted cells were lysed in RLT buffer, RNA was extracted with DNase-treated RNeasy Micro or Mini kits, with the choice depending on cell number. To prevent cross-contamination, every cell subset was processed on its own, while patient and healthy donor samples were processed together. TCRB sequences were amplified from cDNA with the immunoSEQ multiplex PCR, producing 87-bp fragments spanning the CDR3 region. Amplicons were sequenced on the Illumina HiSeq platform. The study's processing was this. Synthetic template baselines were used to correct PCR bias computationally, reads within Hamming distance 2 were collapsed together, and singletons that could not be merged were discarded. By aligning reads against IMGT, V, D and J genes, CDR3 length, and insertions or deletions at six rearrangement sites were assigned. Within each subset, clonotype counts were normalized to sorted cell number, and only after that were true diversity and Gini coefficients computed with the tcR R package. The overlap coefficient, calculated on TCRB nucleotide sequences, was used to quantify repertoire sharing. Out-of-frame TCRB sequences from naive cells were analyzed as a proxy for the pre-selection repertoire. Not all clones reach the TCRdb copy of this immuneACCESS table, which keeps in-frame sequences only. Checked studies attribute under half of the gap to unresolved V genes and leave the rest unexplained. V, J and clone size derive from that table, while D and trimming were established from the DNA sequence. The sample table records some 350,000 clones; about 14% of these occur just once. Of the sample, roughly 0.015% is held by the ten largest clones.

This clone was seen more than once but under ten times. Which antigen it targets is not known. No much larger clone exists at a distance of one base, and base qualities are not known. Sequences LNHDA (CDR1) and SQIVND (CDR2) are obtained from the germline V gene (reference sequence). The CDR3 contains 18 residues, cysteine and phenylalanine counted. Solely the CDR3 DNA is kept, with 54 bases framed from the first base. Trimming takes 3 bases off V and 5 bases off J; junction bases not matched to a gene: 16. Summary of the overall study and its limitations: Shorter templates might be favored by PCR, yet because patient and control samples were amplified and corrected together, any such skew would affect both groups equally. Because the HLA sub-analyses included only small numbers of individuals, any influence of HLA type on TCRB rearrangement was left unresolved. In all four CD4+ subsets, TCRB CDR3 length was moderately but significantly shorter in type 1 diabetes patients. Patients with type 1 diabetes made fewer insertions and deleted more nucleotides at VDJ recombination sites, implying thymic rearrangement abnormalities. Sequencing cDNA rather than genomic DNA could over-represent highly expressing activated cells, although activation and CD3 levels did not differ between groups. Naive, central memory and regulatory TCRB repertoires appeared to be more similar among patients than among healthy donors.

Each donor gave one peripheral blood draw, approximately 0.11 L on average, collected into heparinised tubes. A BD FACSAria II was used to sort naive, central memory, regulatory and stem cell-like memory CD4+ T cells with a panel that included CD45RO, CCR7, CD25, CD127, CD95 and CD27. A purity above 95% was achieved for all sorted populations. Right away, PBMCs were isolated by Lymphoprep density gradient centrifugation and were stained directly, with no culture step. To minimize batch effects, samples were stained and sorted in pairs, one healthy donor with one patient per experiment. This clonotype was obtained from a woman aged 18-29 years with type 1 diabetes. The sequenced sample consisted of naive CD4+ T cells from blood. The intended sense of this specimen's cell subset or site label: true naive CD4+ T cells. The receptor chain draws on TRBV19 and TRBJ2-7; 10 central bases correspond to TRBD1. This receptor carries the CDR3 CASSIGVQPGTGAHEQYF. The nucleotide sequence is TGTGCCAGTAGTATTGGGGTCCAGCCGGGGACAGGGGCCCACGAGCAGTACTTC.